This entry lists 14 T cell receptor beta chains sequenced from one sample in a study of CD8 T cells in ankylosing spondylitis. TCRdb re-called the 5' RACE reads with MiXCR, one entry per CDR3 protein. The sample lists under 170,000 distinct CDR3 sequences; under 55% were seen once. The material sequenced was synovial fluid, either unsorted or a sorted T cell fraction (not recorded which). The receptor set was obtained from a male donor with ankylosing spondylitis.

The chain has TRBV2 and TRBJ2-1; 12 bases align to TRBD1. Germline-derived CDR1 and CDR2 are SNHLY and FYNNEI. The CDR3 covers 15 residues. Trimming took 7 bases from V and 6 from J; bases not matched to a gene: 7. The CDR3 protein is CASISGTGGFNEQFF. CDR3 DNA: TGTGCCAGCATTTCTGGGACAGGGGGCTTCAATGAGCAGTTCTTC.

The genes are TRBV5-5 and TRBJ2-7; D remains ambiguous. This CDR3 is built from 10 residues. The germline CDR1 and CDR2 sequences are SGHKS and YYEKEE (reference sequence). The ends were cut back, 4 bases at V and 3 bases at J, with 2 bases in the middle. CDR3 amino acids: CASSLYEQYF. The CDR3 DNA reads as TGTGCCAGCAGCCTCTACGAGCAGTACTTC.

This chain's CDR3 is CASSESGGLPNQPQHF. CDR3 sequence (DNA): TGCGCCAGCAGTGAGTCCGGGGGGCTCCCCAATCAGCCCCAGCATTTT. The V and J genes are TRBV10-2 and TRBJ1-5; maybe TRBD1 (6 bases). Germline V gene sequence: CDR1 WSHSY, CDR2 SAAADI. Trimming cost V 0 bases and J 3 bases, with 12 bases left between them. The CDR3 is made up of 16 amino acids.

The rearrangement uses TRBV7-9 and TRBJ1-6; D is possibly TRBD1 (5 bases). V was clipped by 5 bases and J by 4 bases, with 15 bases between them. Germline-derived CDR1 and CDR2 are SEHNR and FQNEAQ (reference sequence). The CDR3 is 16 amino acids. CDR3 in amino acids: CASSPGFRTYNSPLHF. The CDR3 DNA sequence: TGTGCCAGCAGCCCAGGGTTCCGGACTTATAATTCACCCCTCCACTTT.

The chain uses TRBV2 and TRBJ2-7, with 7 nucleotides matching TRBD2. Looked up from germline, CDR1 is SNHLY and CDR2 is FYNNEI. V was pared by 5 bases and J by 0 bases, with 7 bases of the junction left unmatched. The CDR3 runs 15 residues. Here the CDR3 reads CASSLERDYSYEQYF. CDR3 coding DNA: TGTGCCAGCAGTTTAGAGAGGGACTACTCCTACGAGCAGTACTTC.

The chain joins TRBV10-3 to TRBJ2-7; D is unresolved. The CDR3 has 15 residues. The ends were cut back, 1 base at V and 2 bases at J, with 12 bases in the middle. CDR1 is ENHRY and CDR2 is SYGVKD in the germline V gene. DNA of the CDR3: TGTGCCATCAGTGAGTTCCGTTATGTGGCCTACGAGCAGTACTTC. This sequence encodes CAISEFRYVAYEQYF.

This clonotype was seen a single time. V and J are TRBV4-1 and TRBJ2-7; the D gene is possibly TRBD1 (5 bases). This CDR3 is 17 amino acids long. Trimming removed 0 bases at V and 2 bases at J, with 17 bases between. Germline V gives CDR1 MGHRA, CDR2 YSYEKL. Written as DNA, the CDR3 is TGCGCCAGCAGCCAAGAAGTACAGGTGGATCTAGCCTACGAGCAGTACTTC. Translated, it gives CASSQEVQVDLAYEQYF.

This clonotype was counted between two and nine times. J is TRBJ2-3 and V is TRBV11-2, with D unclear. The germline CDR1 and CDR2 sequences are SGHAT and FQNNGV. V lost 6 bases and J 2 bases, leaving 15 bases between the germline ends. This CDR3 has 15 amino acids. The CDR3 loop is CASRLGWGNTDTQYF. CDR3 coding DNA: TGTGCCAGCAGGTTGGGTTGGGGAAACACAGATACGCAGTATTTT. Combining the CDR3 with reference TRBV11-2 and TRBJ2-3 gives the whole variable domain EAGVAQSPRYKIIEKRQSVAFWCNPISGHATLYWYQQILGQGPKLLIQFQNNGVVDDSQLPKDRFSAERLKGVDSTLKIQPAKLEDSAVYLCASRLGWGNTDTQYFGPGTRLTVL.

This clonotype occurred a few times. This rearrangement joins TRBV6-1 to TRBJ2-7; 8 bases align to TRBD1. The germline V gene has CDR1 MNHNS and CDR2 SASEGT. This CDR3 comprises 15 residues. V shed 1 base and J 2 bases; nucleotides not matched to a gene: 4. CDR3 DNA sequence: TGTGCCAGCAGTGAAGGGCTGGGACAGGCCTACGAGCAGTACTTC. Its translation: CASSEGLGQAYEQYF.

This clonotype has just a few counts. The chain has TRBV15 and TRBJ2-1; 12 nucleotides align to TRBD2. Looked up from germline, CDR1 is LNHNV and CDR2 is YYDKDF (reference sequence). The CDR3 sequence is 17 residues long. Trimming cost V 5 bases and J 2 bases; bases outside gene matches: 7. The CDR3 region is CATSLRTSGTPYNEQFF. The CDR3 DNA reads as TGTGCCACCAGCCTCCGGACTAGCGGGACACCCTACAATGAGCAGTTCTTC.

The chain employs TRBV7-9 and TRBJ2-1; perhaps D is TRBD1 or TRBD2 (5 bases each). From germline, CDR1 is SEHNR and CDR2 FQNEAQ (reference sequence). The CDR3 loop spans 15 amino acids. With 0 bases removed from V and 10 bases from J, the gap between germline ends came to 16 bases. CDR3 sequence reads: CASSLAWQGEREQFF. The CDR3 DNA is TGTGCCAGCAGCTTAGCGTGGCAAGGGGAGAGGGAGCAGTTCTTC.

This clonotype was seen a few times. In DNA form, the CDR3 reads TGTGCCAGCAGCTTACGACAGGAGAACACTGAAGCTTTCTTT. The encoded protein is CASSLRQENTEAFF. V and J are TRBV7-9 and TRBJ1-1, with a weak D call TRBD1 (6 bases). In germline, CDR1 is SEHNR, CDR2 FQNEAQ (reference sequence). Trimming left V 2 bases short and J 1 base short, with 8 bases between. The CDR3 runs 14 residues.

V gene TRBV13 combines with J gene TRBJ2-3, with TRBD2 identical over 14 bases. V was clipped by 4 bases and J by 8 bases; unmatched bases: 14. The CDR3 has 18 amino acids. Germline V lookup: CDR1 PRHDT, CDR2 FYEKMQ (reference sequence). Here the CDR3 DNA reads TGTGCCAGCAGCTCGACTAGCGGGAGGGTGATCACTTGGGGTACGCAGTATTTT. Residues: CASSSTSGRVITWGTQYF.

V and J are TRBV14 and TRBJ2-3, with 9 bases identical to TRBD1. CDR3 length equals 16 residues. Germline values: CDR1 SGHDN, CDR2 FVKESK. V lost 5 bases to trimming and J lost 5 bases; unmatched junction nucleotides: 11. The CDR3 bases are TGTGCCAGCAGCTACGCACCGGGACAGGGCGAAGATACGCAGTATTTT. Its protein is CASSYAPGQGEDTQYF.